One sample yielded the 32 T cell receptor beta chains listed below, sequenced in a study of T-cell memory formation after mild COVID-19. TCRdb used MiXCR to reprocess the 5' RACE reads, holding one entry per CDR3 protein. The data contain 450,000 to 650,000 distinct CDR3 sequences, roughly 18% of them singletons. The sequenced material came from PBMCs or a T cell subset sorted from them (not recorded which). Every receptor here comes from an adult woman who had mild COVID-19 (a few samples of this study predate the infection). Cell type and time point are not known.

The chain carries TRBV12-3 or TRBV12-4 and TRBJ2-5; D not certain. Trimming stripped 6 bases from V and 4 bases from J, with 12 bases between. The CDR3 extends over 13 amino acids. The CDR3, as DNA: TGTGCCAGCAGGACACGGGTTTCAGAGACCCAGTACTTC. Amino acids: CASRTRVSETQYF.

This clonotype came up many times. The V call is TRBV5-6, the J call TRBJ2-7; 10 positions match TRBD2. V dropped 1 base and J dropped 3; count of bases not matched to a gene: 7. The CDR3 loop spans 16 amino acids. Germline V gives CDR1 SGHDT, CDR2 YYEEEE. The CDR3, as DNA: TGTGCCAGCAGCTTGTTGGGGACTAGCGAGGACTACGAGCAGTACTTC. It encodes CASSLLGTSEDYEQYF.

This clonotype was counted between two and nine times. The chain carries TRBV11-2 and TRBJ2-3; 11 bases are a match to TRBD2. Germline V gives CDR1 SGHAT, CDR2 FQNNGV. J gave up 3 bases and V 8 bases, and 7 bases lay outside the gene matches. CDR3 size: 15 residues. This CDR3 reads CASRPGLAETDTQYF. For the CDR3, the DNA is TGTGCCAGCCGTCCGGGACTAGCGGAGACAGATACGCAGTATTTT.

The chain carries TRBV2 and TRBJ1-1; D remains ambiguous. Germline V CDR1 and CDR2: SNHLY, FYNNEI. This CDR3 region has 13 residues. Trimming removed 4 bases at V and 4 bases at J, with 10 bases between. The CDR3 loop is CASSGTRTTEAFF. For the CDR3, the DNA is TGTGCCAGCAGTGGAACAAGGACCACTGAAGCTTTCTTT. The full variable domain, rest sourced from reference TRBV2 and TRBJ1-1, is EPEVTQTPSHQVTQMGQEVILRCVPISNHLYFYWYRQILGQKVEFLVSFYNNEISEKSEIFDDQFSVERPDGSNFTLKIRSTKLEDSAMYFCASSGTRTTEAFFGQGTRLTVV.

The genes are TRBV12-3 or TRBV12-4 and TRBJ2-2; 10 bases align to TRBD1. V was pared by 6 bases and J by 0 bases, with 13 bases of the junction left unmatched. The CDR3 has 19 amino acids. For the CDR3, the DNA is TGTGCCAGCAGAACGAATCTGGGACAGGGGTTCGCGAACACCGGGGAGCTGTTTTTT. Encoded protein: CASRTNLGQGFANTGELFF.

The chain combines TRBV3-1 with TRBJ1-1; D is undetermined. The CDR3 length is 15 residues. Trimming took 4 bases from V and 0 from J, leaving 12 bases between them. The germline gives CDR1 LGHDT, CDR2 YNNKEL (reference sequence). In nucleotides, the CDR3 is TGTGCCAGCAGCCCTTACTCGGAGCTGAACACTGAAGCTTTCTTT. This sequence encodes CASSPYSELNTEAFF.

This clonotype was detected a few times. V and J are TRBV24-1 and TRBJ1-2; TRBD1 aligns across 9 bases. Losses at the gene ends were 4 bases for V and 7 bases for J; bases not matched to a gene: 12. The CDR3 spans 16 residues. The germline V gene encodes CDR1 KGHDR and CDR2 SFDVKD. This CDR3 reads CATSDPSGQGTVGYTF. For the CDR3, the DNA is TGTGCCACCAGTGACCCCTCGGGACAGGGAACGGTTGGCTACACCTTC.

The chain employs TRBV5-4 and TRBJ2-2; TRBD2 aligns across 11 bases. V was pared by 5 bases and J by 5 bases, with 8 bases of the junction left unmatched. There are 16 residues in the CDR3. From germline, CDR1 is SGHNT and CDR2 YYREEE (reference sequence). In DNA form, the CDR3 reads TGTGCCAGCAGATCGACTAGCGGGGTATGGACCGGGGAGCTGTTTTTT. The encoded protein is CASRSTSGVWTGELFF.

A few counts support this clonotype. The J gene is TRBJ2-7, the V gene TRBV3-1; D is unresolved. Deletions cut 0 bases from V and 5 bases from J, with 8 bases between. Germline CDR1 is LGHDT and CDR2 is YNNKEL (reference sequence). CDR3 length: 13 amino acids. For the CDR3, the DNA is TGTGCCAGCAGCCAAGATCGGGTGAACGAGCAGTACTTC. Protein: CASSQDRVNEQYF.

The genes are TRBV7-9 and TRBJ2-7, with 15 bases matching TRBD2. Trimming at V came to 5 bases and at J to 3 bases, leaving 11 bases not matched to a gene. Germline CDR1 and CDR2: SEHNR and FQNEAQ (reference sequence). The CDR3 contains 18 residues. The CDR3 sequence is CASSPTPGTSGGSYEQYF. DNA for the CDR3: TGTGCCAGCAGCCCCACCCCTGGGACTAGCGGGGGGAGCTACGAGCAGTACTTC.

This clonotype was counted only a few times. The V call is TRBV20-1, the J call TRBJ2-2; D is unresolved. V was clipped by 4 bases and J by 7 bases, with 10 bases between them. CDR3 length equals 12 residues. CDR1 is DFQATT and CDR2 is SNEGSKA in the germline V gene (reference sequence). The CDR3 spells CSAIGKIGELFF. The CDR3 bases are TGCAGTGCTATAGGCAAGATCGGGGAGCTGTTTTTT.

This clonotype has more than one count but fewer than ten. The chain uses TRBV27 and TRBJ2-7; D ambiguous. Looked up from germline, CDR1 is MNHEY and CDR2 is SMNVEV (reference sequence). This CDR3 has 16 residues. The germline V and J ends were trimmed by 2 bases and 1 base, with 15 bases remaining between them. The chain's CDR3 is CASSLQNLGNSYEQYF. CDR3 sequence (DNA): TGTGCCAGCAGTTTACAGAACCTGGGGAATTCCTACGAGCAGTACTTC.

The chain links TRBV4-2 to TRBJ1-1; TRBD1 is a possible D gene (5 bases). CDR1 is LGHNA and CDR2 is YNFKEQ in the germline V gene. The CDR3 has 16 residues. Between the trimmed V and J ends, which lost 0 bases and 3 bases, there was a span of 14 bases. The chain's CDR3 is CASSQDLSRAYTEAFF. CDR3 DNA: TGTGCCAGCAGCCAAGATCTGTCCAGGGCTTACACTGAAGCTTTCTTT.

The chain uses TRBV20-1 and TRBJ1-2; unclear D gene. This CDR3 has 15 amino acids. Between the trimmed V and J ends, which lost 1 base and 2 bases, there was a span of 14 bases. Germline loops: CDR1 DFQATT, CDR2 SNEGSKA (reference sequence). The CDR3 region is CSARVPVGANYGYTF. CDR3 DNA: TGCAGTGCTAGAGTCCCGGTGGGCGCCAACTATGGCTACACCTTC.

The table lists this clonotype with a few counts. The CDR3 region has the DNA TGCGCCAGCAGCCCCGAGGGCCGAAGTGGCGGGGAGCTGTTTTTT. As protein: CASSPEGRSGGELFF. The V and J genes are TRBV4-3 and TRBJ2-2; weak D call: TRBD2 (5 bases). Looked up from germline, CDR1 is LGHNA and CDR2 is YSLEER. The CDR3 extends over 15 amino acids. The V end lost 4 bases, the J end lost 7 bases, and 16 bases lay between the germline ends.

V is TRBV13 and J is TRBJ2-7; D may be TRBD2 (5 bases). The CDR3 runs to 15 residues. V lost 4 bases, J lost 6 bases, and 19 bases lay in between. CDR1 and CDR2 from the germline V gene are PRHDT and FYEKMQ (reference sequence). CDR3 region: CASSSYTVRAGEQYF. CDR3 DNA: TGTGCCAGCAGCTCCTACACGGTCCGGGCGGGCGAGCAGTACTTC.

This clonotype was observed a few times. The chain combines TRBV6-5 with TRBJ1-6, with TRBD1 identical over 10 bases. Per the germline V gene, CDR1 is MNHEY and CDR2 is SVGAGI. The CDR3 consists of 13 residues. J gave up 8 bases and V 6 bases, and 1 base lay outside the gene matches. The CDR3 protein is CASRTGGDSPLHF. CDR3 coding DNA: TGTGCCAGCAGGACAGGGGGCGATTCACCCCTCCACTTT.

There are a few counts of this clonotype. This chain joins TRBV5-1 and TRBJ1-1; 7 nucleotides line up with TRBD1. J lost 1 base, V lost 1 base, and 4 bases had no gene match. Germline CDR1 and CDR2: SGHRS and YFSETQ. There are 15 residues in the CDR3. CDR3 bases: TGCGCCAGCAGCTTGCGGACAGGAGGGAACACTGAAGCTTTCTTT. Protein sequence: CASSLRTGGNTEAFF.

The rearrangement links TRBV5-1 to TRBJ1-1; D not resolved. From germline, CDR1 is SGHRS and CDR2 YFSETQ. The V and J ends lost 3 bases and 8 bases respectively, with 8 bases between them. There are 11 residues in the CDR3. Written as DNA, the CDR3 is TGCGCCAGCAGCTCCGAAGAAGAAGCTTTCTTT. Translated, it gives CASSSEEEAFF.

This chain connects TRBV3-1 to TRBJ2-1; perhaps TRBD2 as D (5 bases). CDR1 is LGHDT and CDR2 is YNNKEL in the germline V gene (reference sequence). CDR3 length: 14 amino acids. Trimming pared 0 bases from V and 12 bases from J, leaving 15 bases between. Here the CDR3 DNA reads TGTGCCAGCAGCCAAGACGCAGGTATAGCGACGCAGTTCTTC. Translated: CASSQDAGIATQFF.

The CDR3 DNA follows: TGTGCCAGCTCACCTATTCGGGAGTCCGGCACAGATACGCAGTATTTT. Translated, it gives CASSPIRESGTDTQYF. The gene calls are TRBV18 and TRBJ2-3; perhaps TRBD2 as D (6 bases). The CDR3 is 16 residues long. Germline V gene data show CDR1 as KGHSH and CDR2 as LQKENI. V was pared by 3 bases and J by 1 base, with 14 bases between.

This clonotype was found a few times. The chain employs TRBV7-9 and TRBJ2-1; 9 bases fit TRBD1. This CDR3 is 15 amino acids long. Trimming cost V 5 bases and J 5 bases; bases outside gene matches: 7. Germline V lookup: CDR1 SEHNR, CDR2 FQNEAQ (reference sequence). The CDR3 coding sequence is TGTGCCAGCAGCCAACAGGGGGCGAGTAACAATGAGCAGTTCTTC. Translation gives CASSQQGASNNEQFF.

This chain joins TRBV12-3 or TRBV12-4 and TRBJ2-3; D is possibly TRBD2 (5 bases). V gave up 4 bases and J gave up 6 bases, with 11 bases separating them. The CDR3 covers 13 residues. DNA of the CDR3: TGTGCCAGCAGTTCACTAGTCTCCGATACGCAGTATTTT. Translation: CASSSLVSDTQYF.

This clonotype was seen ten or more times. The CDR3 region is CASSADRLNTEAFF. The DNA of the CDR3 is TGTGCCAGCAGCGCTGACAGGCTCAACACTGAAGCTTTCTTT. The chain uses TRBV7-9 and TRBJ1-1, with D perhaps matching TRBD1 (6 bases). Germline CDR1 reads SEHNR; CDR2 reads FQNEAQ (reference sequence). CDR3 size: 14 residues. The V end lost 5 bases, the J end lost 2 bases, and 12 bases lay between the germline ends.

This clonotype was recorded at least ten times. V gene TRBV12-3 or TRBV12-4 combines with J gene TRBJ2-2; TRBD1 might be the D (5 bases). V shed 6 bases and J shed 5 bases, with 10 bases lying between them. The CDR3 loop spans 13 amino acids. This CDR3 reads CASRVGRTGELFF. For the CDR3, the DNA is TGTGCCAGCAGAGTGGGGCGGACCGGGGAGCTGTTTTTT.

This chain links TRBV24-1 with TRBJ1-2; 7 bases are shared with TRBD1. V shed 1 base and J 4 bases; nucleotides not matched to a gene: 2. This CDR3 is built from 14 residues. Germline V lookup: CDR1 KGHDR, CDR2 SFDVKD. The CDR3, as DNA: TGTGCCACCAGTGATTTAGGGACAGCCTATGGCTACACCTTC. Translating it yields CATSDLGTAYGYTF.

The rearrangement joins TRBV19 to TRBJ1-3, with D hard to call. From germline, CDR1 is LNHDA and CDR2 SQIVND (reference sequence). Trimming stripped 6 bases from V and 0 bases from J, with 12 bases between. The CDR3 sequence is 15 residues long. The chain's CDR3 is CASRSGRASGNTIYF. The CDR3 bases are TGTGCCAGTAGATCGGGCCGGGCCTCTGGAAACACCATATATTTT.

The chain has TRBV30 and TRBJ1-2; 7 nucleotides line up with TRBD1. The germline CDR1 and CDR2 sequences are GTSNPN and SVGIG (reference sequence). There are 15 residues in the CDR3. J gave up 4 bases and V 0 bases, and 8 bases lay outside the gene matches. The CDR3 reads CAWSVPAGGSYGYTF. In DNA form, the CDR3 reads TGTGCCTGGAGTGTACCGGCAGGGGGTTCCTATGGCTACACCTTC.

The chain is built from TRBV6-1 and TRBJ2-4, with 7 bases identical to TRBD1. Trimming removed 6 bases from V and 6 bases from J; junction bases left unmatched: 8. CDR3 length: 14 amino acids. Germline V CDR1 and CDR2: MNHNS, SASEGT. CDR3 in amino acids: CASSWDSQTNIQYF. The CDR3 DNA reads TGTGCCAGCAGCTGGGACAGCCAAACAAACATTCAGTACTTC.

The chain joins TRBV7-2 to TRBJ2-1; the match to TRBD2 covers 11 bases. There are 17 residues in the CDR3. J lost 7 bases, V lost 2 bases, and 10 bases had no gene match. CDR1 is SGHTA, CDR2 FQGNSA, per germline. The CDR3 region is CASSLRRLAGNGNEQFF. The CDR3 coding sequence is TGTGCCAGCAGCTTAAGGCGACTAGCGGGAAACGGGAATGAGCAGTTCTTC.

The chain links TRBV5-1 to TRBJ2-1, with D perhaps matching TRBD2 (6 bases). The germline V gene encodes CDR1 SGHRS and CDR2 YFSETQ. The CDR3 is made up of 15 amino acids. Trimming stripped 1 base from V and 7 bases from J, with 15 bases between. For the CDR3, the DNA is TGCGCCAGCAGCTTGCGTGGGCTCGGGGGTAATGAGCAGTTCTTC. Its translation: CASSLRGLGGNEQFF.

The V and J genes are TRBV27 and TRBJ1-5, with 10 nucleotides matching TRBD1. Germline V lookup: CDR1 MNHEY, CDR2 SMNVEV (reference sequence). Germline trimming cut 5 bases from V and 6 bases from J; bases unmatched to any gene: 7. CDR3 size: 15 residues. DNA for the CDR3: TGTGCCAGCAGTCCCTATGGACAGGGGGGTCAGCCCCAGCATTTT. Protein product: CASSPYGQGGQPQHF.